Shown below are 32 T cell receptor beta chains from a single sample sequenced in a study of blood T cell repertoires in COVID-19. Measured with immunoSEQ multiplex PCR; TCRdb has only the in-frame clones, and not every one. Of more than 200,000 clones listed, about nine tenths are singletons. Sequenced input: peripheral blood. The receptors derive from a man older than 75 with acute or convalescent COVID-19.

The chain uses TRBV7-9 and TRBJ1-1; D might be TRBD1 (6 bases). This CDR3 is built from 12 residues. Trimming took off 6 bases at V and 5 bases at J, with 10 bases between the two ends. The germline V gene has CDR1 SEHNR and CDR2 FQNEAQ (reference sequence). The CDR3 nucleotides read TGTGCCAGCAGTATAAGGGGGACTGAAGCTTTCTTT. Its translation: CASSIRGTEAFF.

This clone was recorded a few times. The V and J genes are TRBV5-1 and TRBJ1-6; 7 bases fit TRBD1. Per germline, CDR1 SGHRS and CDR2 YFSETQ. The length of the CDR3 is 16 residues. J lost 9 bases, V lost 5 bases, and 14 bases had no gene match. The CDR3, as DNA: TGCGCCAGCAGTCTTCTCGAGACAGGGAAGGGTTCACCCCTCCACTTT. Protein: CASSLLETGKGSPLHF.

This clone was found once. V is TRBV20-1 and J is TRBJ1-2, with TRBD1 matching over 7 bases. Trimming cost V 3 bases and J 4 bases; bases outside gene matches: 2. CDR3 length: 12 amino acids. Germline CDR1 and CDR2: DFQATT and SNEGSKA (reference sequence). As DNA, the CDR3 is TGCAGTGCTAGTAGACAGGGCTATGGCTACACCTTC. Protein: CSASRQGYGYTF.

This chain connects TRBV19 to TRBJ2-1, with D possibly matching TRBD1 (5 bases). V was shortened by 3 bases and J by 2 bases, with 11 bases between the two germline ends. The germline gives CDR1 LNHDA, CDR2 SQIVND (reference sequence). This CDR3 region has 15 residues. Written as DNA, the CDR3 is TGTGCCAGTAGTATGGGCAGGGTAACCTACAATGAGCAGTTCTTC. It translates to CASSMGRVTYNEQFF.

The rearrangement joins TRBV6-5 to TRBJ1-5; D is undetermined. With 11 bases removed from V and 2 bases from J, the gap between germline ends came to 13 bases. Germline V gene data show CDR1 as MNHEY and CDR2 as SVGAGI. The CDR3 runs to 13 residues. CDR3 in DNA: TGTGCCTCCCGTGCGTCCCGCAATCAGCCCCAGCATTTT. Translation gives CASRASRNQPQHF.

The count of this clone is one. The CDR3 protein is CASSLKSGRTGIGRGCQPQHF. CDR3 coding DNA: TGTGCCAGCAGCTTAAAATCTGGCCGGACGGGAATCGGAAGAGGTTGTCAGCCCCAGCATTTT. The V gene is TRBV7-3, the J gene TRBJ1-5; D uncertain. CDR1 is SGHTA and CDR2 is FQGTGA in the germline V gene. V lost 1 base, J lost 6 bases, and 31 bases lay in between. The CDR3 has 21 amino acids.

The chain is built from TRBV6-5 and TRBJ1-2, with D unclear. The germline V gene encodes CDR1 MNHEY and CDR2 SVGAGI. The V gene lost 6 bases and the J gene lost 6 bases, with 20 bases spanning the gap. The CDR3 sequence is 15 residues long. The CDR3 nucleotides are TGTGCCAGCAGGTCAGTCGCCGCGGGGTTTCATGGCTACACCTTC. It codes for CASRSVAAGFHGYTF.

The J gene is TRBJ2-7, the V gene TRBV6-4, with 7 bases lining up with TRBD1. The germline V gene has CDR1 MRHNA and CDR2 SNTAGT. With V trimmed by 8 bases and J by 5 bases, 9 bases remained unmatched. The CDR3 extends over 13 amino acids. The CDR3 is CASYKGQSDEQYV. CDR3 nucleotide sequence: TGTGCCAGCTATAAGGGACAGTCGGACGAGCAGTACGTC.

V is TRBV15 and J is TRBJ2-2; no clear D gene. The ends were cut back, 0 bases at V and 5 bases at J, with 7 bases in the middle. The CDR3 length is 14 residues. Germline assignment: CDR1 LNHNV and CDR2 YYDKDF (reference sequence). The CDR3 region is CATSRDRVTGELFF. Here the CDR3 DNA reads TGTGCCACCAGCAGAGATCGGGTTACCGGGGAGCTGTTTTTT.

Only a few counts were recorded for this clone. V gene TRBV30 combines with J gene TRBJ1-3; D not certain. Germline loops: CDR1 GTSNPN, CDR2 SVGIG (reference sequence). The CDR3 has 11 amino acids. Trimming left V 7 bases short and J 4 bases short, with 8 bases between. The DNA of the CDR3 is TGTGCCTCGCCCAGGGGAAACACCATATATTTT. This codes for CASPRGNTIYF.

V usage is TRBV19 and J usage is TRBJ2-1; 11 nucleotides match TRBD2. Germline V CDR1 and CDR2: LNHDA, SQIVND (reference sequence). Germline trimming cut 6 bases from V and 6 bases from J; bases unmatched to any gene: 7. The CDR3 length is 15 residues. This chain's CDR3 is CASRTVLAGANEQFF. As DNA, the CDR3 is TGTGCCAGTAGGACGGTACTAGCGGGAGCCAATGAGCAGTTCTTC.

The chain uses TRBV11-2 and TRBJ2-3; 8 positions agree with TRBD2. CDR1 and CDR2 (germline): SGHAT, FQNNGV. The CDR3 sequence is 15 residues long. The V and J ends lost 1 base and 3 bases, in that order; junction bases with no gene match: 3. DNA of the CDR3: TGTGCCAGCAGCTTAGCGGGAGGGCCGACAGATACGCAGTATTTT. Amino acids: CASSLAGGPTDTQYF.

V and J are TRBV7-8 and TRBJ1-5, with 7 bases identical to TRBD1. Trimming at V came to 0 bases and at J to 6 bases, leaving 2 bases not matched to a gene. This CDR3 has 14 residues. The germline gives CDR1 SGHVS, CDR2 FQNEAQ. The CDR3 sequence: CASSLARQGQPQHF. The CDR3 nucleotides are TGTGCCAGCAGCTTAGCGAGACAGGGTCAGCCCCAGCATTTT.

With regard to this clone: At one end, the junction sequence differs from germline, possibly due to a read error. This chain connects TRBV7-7 to TRBJ2-2; TRBD1 agrees at 7 bases. The germline V gene encodes CDR1 SSHAT and CDR2 FNYEAQ (reference sequence). The length of the CDR3 is 15 residues. CDR3 DNA sequence: TGTGCTAGCAGCCCTACCGGACAGGACACCGGGGAGCTGTTTTTT. This translates into CASSPTGQDTGELFF.

V and J are TRBV15 and TRBJ2-7; 12 nucleotides line up with TRBD1. Unmatched junction bases numbered 15, after V lost 9 bases and J lost 3 bases. The germline V gene encodes CDR1 LNHNV and CDR2 YYDKDF (reference sequence). The CDR3 spans 17 residues. CDR3 coding DNA: TGTGCCACGCAGCAAAGTATCGGGACAGGGGGCATCTACGAGCAGTACTTC. This encodes CATQQSIGTGGIYEQYF.

The CDR3 loop is CASSPDRGQNQPQHF. CDR3 nucleotides: TGTGCCAGTAGTCCTGACAGGGGGCAGAACCAGCCCCAGCATTTT. The J gene is TRBJ1-5, the V gene TRBV19; 10 bases agree with TRBD1. The CDR3 length is 15 residues. The germline CDR1 and CDR2 sequences are LNHDA and SQIVND (reference sequence). The trim removed 5 bases at V and 7 bases at J, leaving 8 bases unmatched. Filled out from reference TRBV19 and TRBJ1-5, the complete variable domain reads DGGITQSPKYLFRKEGQNVTLSCEQNLNHDAMYWYRQDPGQGLRLIYYSQIVNDFQKGDIAEGYSVSREKKESFPLTVTSAQKNPTAFYLCASSPDRGQNQPQHFGDGTRLSIL.

This clone was picked up one time. V gene TRBV6-2 or TRBV6-3 combines with J gene TRBJ2-7; D is possibly TRBD2 (6 bases). This CDR3 has 15 residues. Trimming took off 5 bases at V and 6 bases at J, with 20 bases between the two ends. Germline assignment: CDR1 MNHEY and CDR2 SVGEGT. The CDR3 sequence is CASSPRGKLGTEQYF. CDR3 coding DNA: TGTGCCAGCAGTCCGCGGGGCAAGTTAGGGACCGAGCAGTACTTC.

V usage is TRBV5-1 and J usage is TRBJ2-1; 10 nucleotides align to TRBD2. With 0 bases clipped from V and 8 bases from J, the junction kept 5 bases outside the gene matches. Germline CDR1 and CDR2: SGHRS and YFSETQ. The CDR3 is 15 amino acids. The DNA for the CDR3 is TGCGCCAGCAGCTTGGAACTAGCGGGAACACATGAGCAGTTCTTC. It translates to CASSLELAGTHEQFF.

The chain employs TRBV28 and TRBJ2-4; TRBD1 is a possible D gene (5 bases). From germline, CDR1 is MDHEN and CDR2 SYDVKM. The V and J ends lost 2 bases and 0 bases respectively, with 8 bases between them. The CDR3 has 15 residues. CDR3 sequence reads: CASSLRGKAKNIQYF. CDR3 nucleotide sequence: TGTGCCAGCAGTTTAAGGGGCAAAGCCAAAAACATTCAGTACTTC.

V and J are TRBV27 and TRBJ2-5; maybe TRBD1 (5 bases). V lost 10 bases, J lost 0 bases, and 15 bases lay in between. Germline V gene data show CDR1 as MNHEY and CDR2 as SMNVEV (reference sequence). The CDR3 length is 14 residues. The CDR3 loop is CATRHRQYQETQYF. The CDR3 DNA reads as TGTGCCACCAGACATAGACAGTACCAAGAGACCCAGTACTTC.

This clone has just one count. V usage is TRBV7-8 and J usage is TRBJ1-4; D is undetermined. V was trimmed by 1 base and J by 8 bases, leaving 8 bases between them. Germline values: CDR1 SGHVS, CDR2 FQNEAQ. This CDR3 region has 13 residues. CDR3 coding DNA: TGTGCCAGCAGCTTAGTACTGGTAGAAAAACTGTTTTTT. Protein sequence: CASSLVLVEKLFF.

The rearrangement uses TRBV3-1 (or the pseudogene TRBV3-2) and TRBJ2-3; TRBD2 aligns across 11 bases. Looked up from germline, CDR1 is LGHDT and CDR2 is YNNKEL (reference sequence). J was trimmed by 0 bases and V by 4 bases; bases with no gene match: 0. The CDR3 is made up of 15 amino acids. CDR3 sequence (DNA): TGTGCCAGCAGCCGACTAGCGGGAAGCACAGATACGCAGTATTTT. Protein: CASSRLAGSTDTQYF.

This clone has a single count. The gene calls are TRBV9 and TRBJ2-1; the match to TRBD1 covers 7 bases. Germline V gene lookup returns CDR1 SGDLS and CDR2 YYNGEE. The junction had 7 bases not matched to a gene; V was cut back by 3 bases and J by 1 base. The CDR3 is 16 amino acids. The CDR3 nucleotides are TGTGCCAGCAGCGGTCCTCAGGGGGTGTCCTACAATGAGCAGTTCTTC. Its protein is CASSGPQGVSYNEQFF.

The gene calls are TRBV7-3 and TRBJ2-3, with TRBD1 identical over 10 bases. Germline CDR1 and CDR2: SGHTA and FQGTGA. The CDR3 has 14 residues. V dropped 5 bases and J dropped 6; count of bases not matched to a gene: 5. Written as DNA, the CDR3 is TGTGCCAGCAGCCGACAGGGGGCATGGGATACGCAGTATTTT. It specifies CASSRQGAWDTQYF.

The rearrangement joins TRBV5-1 to TRBJ2-1, with TRBD2 matching 8 bases. The CDR3 runs 16 residues. V lost 0 bases, J lost 4 bases, and 6 bases stayed unmatched. Germline V gene data show CDR1 as SGHRS and CDR2 as YFSETQ. The CDR3 here is CASSLGTSSGYNEQFF. The CDR3, as DNA: TGCGCCAGCAGCTTGGGGACTAGCTCTGGATACAATGAGCAGTTCTTC.

J is TRBJ2-5 and V is TRBV6-5; 8 nucleotides match TRBD1. CDR1 and CDR2 (germline): MNHEY, SVGAGI. The CDR3 consists of 15 residues. V was pared by 7 bases and J by 2 bases, with 9 bases of the junction left unmatched. This CDR3 reads CASIFAGGVQETQYF. The CDR3 region has the DNA TGTGCCAGCATCTTCGCAGGGGGCGTACAAGAGACCCAGTACTTC.

This chain uses TRBV6-2 or TRBV6-3 with TRBJ1-2; 8 bases map to TRBD1. The V and J ends lost 4 bases and 5 bases, in that order; junction bases with no gene match: 12. Germline lookup yields CDR1 MNHEY and CDR2 SVGEGT. The length of the CDR3 is 16 residues. CDR3 nucleotide sequence: TGTGCCAGCAGTTCCCATCGACAGGGGAGTTGGTATGGCTACACCTTC. Its translation: CASSSHRQGSWYGYTF.

A single count supports this clone. V gene TRBV28 combines with J gene TRBJ1-2, with 9 bases identical to TRBD1. Germline CDR1 reads MDHEN; CDR2 reads SYDVKM. The trim removed 10 bases at V and 4 bases at J, leaving 7 bases unmatched. This CDR3 has 13 amino acids. The CDR3 coding sequence is TGTGCCACCTATACAGGGGGCGCCTATGGCTACACCTTC. Amino acids: CATYTGGAYGYTF.

This chain uses TRBV4-2 with TRBJ2-1; 13 nucleotides align to TRBD2. CDR1 and CDR2 (germline): LGHNA, YNFKEQ. V trimming: 5 bases; J trimming: 9 bases; junction bases outside the gene matches: 10. The CDR3 contains 16 residues. This CDR3 is CASSGKGTSGTPEQFF. In DNA, the CDR3 is TGTGCCAGCAGCGGAAAGGGGACTAGCGGGACTCCTGAGCAGTTCTTC.

This clone has ten or more counts. The gene calls are TRBV9 and TRBJ2-2; TRBD2 matches at 14 bases. The CDR3 covers 17 residues. The germline V gene has CDR1 SGDLS and CDR2 YYNGEE. After removal of 7 bases from V and 4 bases from J, the junction contained 9 bases not matched to a gene. The CDR3 sequence is CASARSGTSGSTGELFF. CDR3 nucleotides: TGTGCCAGCGCCCGTTCCGGGACTAGCGGGAGCACCGGGGAGCTGTTTTTT.

This clone was recorded once. This chain links TRBV4-2 with TRBJ2-5; D call uncertain. V was trimmed by 1 base and J by 0 bases, leaving 15 bases between them. The CDR3 sequence is 17 residues long. Germline V gene sequence: CDR1 LGHNA, CDR2 YNFKEQ. The CDR3 loop reads CASSQAAGQRYQETQYF. CDR3 bases: TGTGCCAGCAGCCAAGCGGCAGGCCAACGGTACCAAGAGACCCAGTACTTC.

The genes are TRBV15 and TRBJ1-2, with 7 bases aligning to TRBD1. After removal of 3 bases from V and 5 bases from J, the junction contained 15 bases not matched to a gene. The germline gives CDR1 LNHNV, CDR2 YYDKDF (reference sequence). This CDR3 has 17 residues. The CDR3 here is CATSSGGTDRFPYGYTF. CDR3 DNA sequence: TGTGCCACCAGCAGTGGGGGCACGGACAGGTTTCCTTATGGCTACACCTTC.